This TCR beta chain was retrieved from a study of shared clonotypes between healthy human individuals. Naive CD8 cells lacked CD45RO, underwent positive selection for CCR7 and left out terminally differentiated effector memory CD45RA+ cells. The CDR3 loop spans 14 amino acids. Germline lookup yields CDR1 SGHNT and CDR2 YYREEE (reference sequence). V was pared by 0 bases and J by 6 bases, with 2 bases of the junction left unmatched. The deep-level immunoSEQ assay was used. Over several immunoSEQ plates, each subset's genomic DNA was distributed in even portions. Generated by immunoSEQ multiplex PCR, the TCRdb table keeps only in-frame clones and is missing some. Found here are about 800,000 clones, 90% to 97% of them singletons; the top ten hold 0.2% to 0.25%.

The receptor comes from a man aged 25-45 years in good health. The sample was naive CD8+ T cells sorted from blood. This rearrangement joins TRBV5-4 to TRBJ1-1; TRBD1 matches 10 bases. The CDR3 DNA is TGTGCCAGCAGCTTGGCCGGACAGGGGGCTGAAGCTTTCTTT. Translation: CASSLAGQGAEAFF.